A single TCR beta chain is shown here with its context. Its antigen is not known. Germline loops: CDR1 MNHEY, CDR2 SVGAGI. The CDR3 is made up of 12 amino acids. The V gene end was trimmed by 6 bases and the J gene end by 4 bases; junction bases not matched to a gene: 2. Produced via immunoSEQ multiplex PCR; TCRdb's table is partial and in-frame only. The sample shows under 50,000 clones, around 89% of them seen only once. The data are from a study of OX40 agonist ivuxolimab in advanced cancers. Study-wide background: At roughly 83% male, the cohort had a mean age of approximately 60 years, ranging from roughly 20 to 90. Three patients responded partially, comprising one with hepatocellular carcinoma and two with cutaneous melanoma.

The study's findings and limits: Dose levels from 0.1 to 3.0 mg/kg saw CD4+ and CD8+ blood T cells expand clonally by week 6.

This clonotype was obtained from an adult with an advanced solid tumor such as melanoma, head and neck, liver or kidney cancer. This rearrangement joins TRBV6-5 to TRBJ2-7, with 8 nucleotides matching TRBD2. The sequencing used CD4+ or CD8+ T cells sorted from blood, collected in a trial of the OX40 agonist ivuxolimab. CDR3 residues: CASRTGGYEQYF. The CDR3 DNA sequence: TGTGCCAGCAGAACGGGGGGGTACGAGCAGTACTTC.